Below, 28 T cell receptor beta chains from the same sample are listed, as sequenced in a study of CXCR3-negative and CXCR3-positive naive CD8 T cells. Study-level results: More hydrophobic TRB CDR3s occurred in CXCR3-positive than in CXCR3-negative naive cells.

Each TRB cDNA library was prepared by 5' RACE (with UMI labels). For each CDR3 protein, TCRdb gives one entry from its re-call of the 5' RACE reads, without DNA. This sample's clone table lists approximately 8,800 distinct CDR3 sequences. These TCRs are of unknown antigen specificity. Sequencing was carried out using naive CXCR3+ CD8+ T cells from blood. As for subset: CD45RO-CCR7+CD27+CD95- naive CD8+ T cells expressing CXCR3 (TNR3+). The receptors were sampled from a human donor in good health. Some clones in this sample may be carry-over from other donors' samples.

The chain recombines TRBV4-3 with TRBJ2-3; TCRdb calls TRBD2, which cannot be checked without DNA. This CDR3 has 16 amino acids. The germline gives CDR1 LGHNA, CDR2 YSLEER. This chain's CDR3 is CASSHSLSGSTDTQYF.

Measured by frequency, this clonotype is medium-sized. This chain uses TRBV2 with TRBJ1-6. The germline gives CDR1 SNHLY, CDR2 FYNNEI. The CDR3 loop spans 16 amino acids. CDR3 residues: CASRTSASSYNSPLHF.

This chain connects TRBV29-1 to TRBJ2-7; TCRdb lists TRBD2, though no DNA is available to test this call. CDR3 size: 15 residues. Germline V gene sequence: CDR1 SQVTM, CDR2 ANQGSEA. CDR3 region: CSVVEAVKSSYEQYF.

The chain links TRBV5-1 to TRBJ2-7; the TRBD1 assignment by TCRdb is unverifiable without DNA. The CDR3 consists of 14 residues. In germline, CDR1 is SGHRS, CDR2 YFSETQ. This CDR3 reads CASSSTGGFYEQYF.

This clonotype is identified as medium-sized from frequency. The chain uses TRBV2 and TRBJ1-2; no DNA is available, so the TRBD1 call from TCRdb remains unchecked. The CDR3 is made up of 14 amino acids. CDR1 is SNHLY, CDR2 FYNNEI, per germline. The CDR3 here is CASSSRDIDYGYTF.

The V and J genes are TRBV4-1 and TRBJ2-1; lacking DNA, the TRBD1 call made by TCRdb goes unchecked. This CDR3 is built from 13 residues. CDR1 MGHRA and CDR2 YSYEKL come from the germline V gene. The CDR3 spells CASSQQGNNEQFF.

J is TRBJ1-1 and V is TRBV15. There are 12 residues in the CDR3. Germline CDR1 reads LNHNV; CDR2 reads YYDKDF (reference sequence). CDR3 region: CATSTVNTEAFF.

The chain employs TRBV28 and TRBJ2-7; there is no DNA to check the TCRdb D call of TRBD1. The V gene's germline CDR1 is MDHEN and CDR2 SYDVKM. The CDR3 has 15 residues. The CDR3 here is CASSNLGTGGDEQYF.

This clonotype ranks as medium-sized (0.01 to 0.1%) in terms of frequency. The rearrangement joins TRBV29-1 to TRBJ2-7; TCRdb calls TRBD1, which cannot be checked without DNA. There are 13 residues in the CDR3. Germline values: CDR1 SQVTM, CDR2 ANQGSEA. The CDR3: CSVEEGGPYEQYF.

The V and J genes are TRBV21-1 and TRBJ2-1. TRBV21-1 is a recognized pseudogene. The CDR3 totals 15 residues. The CDR3 reads CASSPEGTPYNEQFF.

The chain combines TRBV9 with TRBJ1-3. There are 17 residues in the CDR3. Germline V gene data show CDR1 as SGDLS and CDR2 as YYNGEE. CDR3 protein: CASSPTAGWVSANTIYF.

This chain's CDR3 is CASSALAGYHNEQFF. The chain joins TRBV7-9 to TRBJ2-1; TCRdb's assignment of TRBD2 cannot be checked, as there is no DNA. Germline CDR1 is SEHNR and CDR2 is FQNEAQ (reference sequence). The CDR3 extends over 15 amino acids.

This clonotype ranks as medium-sized (0.01 to 0.1%) in terms of frequency. The J gene is TRBJ2-5, the V gene TRBV6-2 or TRBV6-3; TCRdb returns TRBD2, unconfirmable since there is no DNA. Germline V CDR1 and CDR2: MNHEY, SVGEGT. This CDR3 is built from 16 residues. CDR3 sequence: CASSLGLAEVQETQYF.

The chain has TRBV20-1 and TRBJ2-3; without DNA, the TCRdb call of TRBD1 cannot be checked. This CDR3 has 15 amino acids. The V gene's germline CDR1 is DFQATT and CDR2 SNEGSKA (reference sequence). The CDR3 is CSAIALGQGANTQYF.

The chain recombines TRBV28 with TRBJ2-7. This CDR3 region has 15 residues. Germline CDR1 is MDHEN and CDR2 is SYDVKM. The CDR3 loop is CASLGVEQSSYEQYF.

This CDR3 reads CASSEASIIRADEQFF. V and J are TRBV2 and TRBJ2-1; as DNA is missing, the TRBD2 call by TCRdb cannot be tested. In germline, CDR1 is SNHLY, CDR2 FYNNEI. The length of the CDR3 is 16 residues.

The chain recombines TRBV11-2 with TRBJ2-4. Germline V CDR1 and CDR2: SGHAT, FQNNGV. The CDR3 runs 13 residues. The CDR3 region is CASSLNIENIQYF.

This chain links TRBV28 with TRBJ1-2; absent DNA, TCRdb's TRBD1 call cannot be checked. The CDR3 sequence is 12 residues long. Germline V gene lookup returns CDR1 MDHEN and CDR2 SYDVKM. The CDR3 loop is CASIGTDYGYTF.

The CDR3 sequence: CASSVEAFMNTEAFF. The genes are TRBV9 and TRBJ1-1. This CDR3 contains 15 residues. In germline, CDR1 is SGDLS, CDR2 YYNGEE.

This clonotype shows up as medium-sized (0.01 to 0.1%) by frequency. The chain joins TRBV5-6 to TRBJ2-7; TCRdb calls TRBD1, which cannot be checked without DNA. The germline V gene has CDR1 SGHDT and CDR2 YYEEEE. The CDR3 has 17 amino acids. This chain's CDR3 is CASSLGSAGGGIYEQYF.

This clonotype is labeled medium-sized based on frequency. The chain uses TRBV5-5 and TRBJ2-1; no DNA is available, so the TRBD1 call from TCRdb remains unchecked. The CDR3 is made up of 12 amino acids. Germline CDR1 reads SGHKS; CDR2 reads YYEKEE (reference sequence). CDR3 protein: CASSLDWAGGFF. The whole variable domain, filled in from reference TRBV5-5 and TRBJ2-1, reads DAGVTQSPTHLIKTRGQQVTLRCSPISGHKSVSWYQQVLGQGPQFIFQYYEKEERGRGNFPDRFSARQFPNYSSELNVNALLLGDSALYLCASSLDWAGGFFGPGTRLTVL.

By frequency, this clonotype is medium-sized. J is TRBJ2-7 and V is TRBV29-1; TCRdb's assignment of TRBD1 cannot be checked, as there is no DNA. The germline V gene encodes CDR1 SQVTM and CDR2 ANQGSEA. The CDR3 is 13 amino acids. The CDR3: CSGMRDSTYEQYF.

This clonotype is classed as medium-sized by frequency. The V and J genes are TRBV29-1 and TRBJ2-7. This CDR3 is 13 amino acids long. Germline V CDR1 and CDR2: SQVTM, ANQGSEA. CDR3 loop: CSVEGEVTYEQYF.

According to its frequency, this clonotype is medium-sized. The rearrangement links TRBV20-1 to TRBJ1-1; no DNA is available, so the TRBD1 call from TCRdb remains unchecked. CDR1 DFQATT and CDR2 SNEGSKA come from the germline V gene (reference sequence). The CDR3 runs 15 residues. CDR3 region: CSAIDRALGSGEAFF.

This clonotype is deemed medium-sized by its frequency. The chain recombines TRBV5-1 with TRBJ2-7; TCRdb returns TRBD2, unconfirmable since there is no DNA. In germline, CDR1 is SGHRS, CDR2 YFSETQ. The CDR3 is 15 amino acids. CDR3 in amino acids: CASSSTPGLTYEQYF. Variable domain in full (rest from reference TRBV5-1 and TRBJ2-7): KAGVTQTPRYLIKTRGQQVTLSCSPISGHRSVSWYQQTPGQGLQFLFEYFSETQRNKGNFPGRFSGRQFSNSRSEMNVSTLELGDSALYLCASSSTPGLTYEQYFGPGTRLTVT.

This clonotype is called medium-sized based on its frequency. The chain carries TRBV13 and TRBJ2-7; the TCRdb call, TRBD1, lacks DNA for checking. This CDR3 is 14 amino acids long. Germline V lookup: CDR1 PRHDT, CDR2 FYEKMQ (reference sequence). CDR3 in amino acids: CASSYVGQNYEQYF.

The chain links TRBV4-3 to TRBJ2-2; TCRdb's D call, TRBD2, is unchecked because there is no DNA. Germline values: CDR1 LGHNA, CDR2 YSLEER. This CDR3 has 18 residues. The CDR3 spells CASSQNPGTSGTPGELFF.

The chain recombines TRBV6-5 with TRBJ1-6. CDR3 size: 15 residues. Germline V gene sequence: CDR1 MNHEY, CDR2 SVGAGI. The CDR3 here is CASSYVGKPNSPLHF.